This section outlines one T cell receptor beta chain sequence together with its context. Its matching antigen is unknown. A second PCR of about 6 to 11 cycles used a sample-barcoded 5' primer and a J-beta primer mix. Any given sample supplied a minimum of 3 million CDR3-containing paired-end reads. TCRdb independently ran MiXCR on the 5' RACE reads; one entry per CDR3 protein. The sample has around 1.5 million distinct CDR3 sequences; approximately 40% are singletons. This record belongs to a study of blood T cells in healthy people across ages. Study-level findings and limits: Since the PBMCs were unsorted, naive and antigen-experienced cells could not be conclusively compared.

From germline, CDR1 is SEHNR and CDR2 FQNEAQ (reference sequence). This CDR3 region has 12 residues. Trimming removed 7 bases at V and 9 bases at J, with 13 bases between. The sequencing input was blood. The J gene is TRBJ1-5, the V gene TRBV7-9; D call uncertain. The TCR comes from a woman under 30 in good health. CDR3 residues: CASNQSSRPQHF. The CDR3, as DNA: TGTGCCAGCAACCAATCTAGCAGGCCCCAGCATTTT.